This entry is about one T cell receptor (beta chain). Treatment of the sample: roughly 19 received Ad26.COV2.S at low or high dose, single or two shots; several received placebo; per-sample allocation not given. Repertoires come from day 63 after the first vaccine or placebo injection. Libraries were prepared by immunoSEQ multiplex PCR; TCRdb keeps only in-frame clonotypes and omits some of them. Among 350,000 to 550,000 clones, about 88% were seen once, and the ten largest hold over 2.5%. This sample is part of a study of Ad26.COV2.S vaccination and SARS-CoV-2 variants. The receptor was isolated from a person between 18 and 59 years old who received the Ad26.COV2.S COVID-19 vaccine or a placebo. The specimen was peripheral blood, collected in a trial of Ad26.COV2.S vaccine versus placebo.

CDR3 loop: CASRDIRLGLHKKKETQYF. CDR3 coding DNA: TGTGCCAGCAGGGATATCCGATTGGGACTGCATAAGAAGAAAGAGACCCAGTACTTC. The chain has TRBV6-4 and TRBJ2-5, with D tentatively TRBD2 (6 bases). V dropped 6 bases and J dropped 3 bases, with 29 bases sitting between them. The germline gives CDR1 MRHNA, CDR2 SNTAGT. The CDR3 sequence is 19 residues long.